These T cell receptor beta chains were read from a single sample in a study of cytomegalovirus exposure and HLA in healthy donors. TCRdb's table, derived via immunoSEQ multiplex PCR, lists solely in-frame clones and lacks some. This table lists around 60,000 clones. Sequenced input: PBMCs. The receptors here all came from a woman aged 18-29 years in good health and CMV-seronegative. Both conserved end residues are part of each CDR3. The order of the fields is V gene, J gene, D gene, CDR3 protein, CDR3 DNA. A D gene is named only where the DNA matches it firmly.

TRBV5-5	TRBJ2-2	TRBD2	CASRTGTRFPGELFF	TGTGCCAGCAGGACCGGGACTAGGTTCCCCGGGGAGCTGTTTTTT
TRBV7-3	TRBJ2-1	TRBD2	CASSTQRGGSDNEQFF	TGTGCCAGCAGCACCCAGCGGGGGGGCTCCGACAATGAGCAGTTCTTC
TRBV5-6	TRBJ2-7	.	CASSLGQSYEQSF	TGTGCCAGCAGCTTGGGACAGAGCTACGAGCAGTCCTTC
TRBV7-8	TRBJ2-3	TRBD1	CASSPLTGARGTQYF	TGTGCCAGCAGCCCCCTGACAGGGGCAAGAGGTACGCAGTATTTT
TRBV19	TRBJ1-2	.	CASSVQGMEGYTF	TGTGCCAGTAGTGTCCAGGGGATGGAAGGCTACACCTTC
TRBV10-3	TRBJ1-5	TRBD1	CAISRALPGQGDQPQHF	TGTGCCATCTCTCGGGCTCTACCGGGACAGGGTGATCAGCCCCAGCATTTT
TRBV6-5	TRBJ2-1	TRBD2	CASSKLAGADNEQFF	TGTGCCAGCAGTAAGCTAGCGGGAGCCGACAATGAGCAGTTCTTC
TRBV5-6	TRBJ2-7	.	CASSSGISYEQYF	TGTGCCAGCAGTTCCGGGATCTCCTACGAGCAGTACTTC
TRBV5-1	TRBJ1-2	.	CASSLNGDTNYGYTF	TGCGCCAGCAGCTTGAATGGGGACACTAACTATGGCTACACCTTC
TRBV6-5	TRBJ2-7	.	CASSYSVGQSSDEQYF	TGTGCCAGCAGTTACTCAGTCGGACAGTCCTCCGACGAGCAGTACTTC